The 9 T cell receptor beta chains below come from one sample, sequenced in a study of blood T cells in healthy people across ages. PCR was performed a second time for 7 to 11 cycles using a sample-barcoded 5' primer and a J-beta primer mix. TCRdb re-called the 5' RACE reads with MiXCR, one entry per CDR3 protein. The sample carries 1.5 million to 2 million distinct CDR3 sequences, around 48% recorded once. The sequenced sample was blood. These receptors originate from a woman in her forties in good health.

The V and J genes are TRBV3-1 and TRBJ2-1; TRBD2 is a possible D gene (5 bases). The V gene's germline CDR1 is LGHDT and CDR2 YNNKEL (reference sequence). V was cut by 5 bases and J by 7 bases, with 15 bases left in between. The CDR3 loop spans 14 amino acids. CDR3 DNA: TGTGCCAGCAGCAGAGGAGGAGAGAGAAATGAGCAGTTCTTC. Translating gives CASSRGGERNEQFF.

V is TRBV4-3 and J is TRBJ1-6; D remains unclear. The CDR3 sequence is 17 residues long. The V gene lost 0 bases and the J gene lost 3 bases, with 12 bases spanning the gap. CDR1 is LGHNA, CDR2 YSLEER, per germline. CDR3 sequence reads: CASSQDDPRGYNSPLHF. The CDR3 nucleotides read TGCGCCAGCAGCCAAGACGACCCGCGGGGCTATAATTCACCCCTCCACTTT.

The genes are TRBV5-1 and TRBJ2-3, with D possibly matching TRBD2 (5 bases). V lost 1 base, J lost 2 bases, and 8 bases lay in between. This CDR3 region has 14 residues. Per germline, CDR1 SGHRS and CDR2 YFSETQ. Written as DNA, the CDR3 is TGCGCCAGCAGCTTGCTAGCCCACACAGATACGCAGTATTTT. This encodes CASSLLAHTDTQYF.

The table lists this clonotype with a count of one. V and J are TRBV7-2 and TRBJ2-5; 12 positions match TRBD2. V lost 4 bases to trimming and J lost 12 bases; unmatched junction nucleotides: 15. The CDR3 extends over 16 amino acids. CDR1 is SGHTA, CDR2 FQGNSA, per germline. The CDR3 DNA is TGTGCCAGCAGCTCATCCCGATATGGACTAGCGGGGATGAAGTACTTC. It yields the protein CASSSSRYGLAGMKYF.

The sample holds a few counts of this clonotype. The genes are TRBV6-5 and TRBJ2-1; D gene unclear. Germline V gene lookup returns CDR1 MNHEY and CDR2 SVGAGI. Trimming shortened V by 7 bases and J by 11 bases, and 12 bases separated the two germline ends. This CDR3 has 11 residues. CDR3 sequence: CASTSQWKQFF. CDR3 in DNA: TGTGCCAGCACCTCCCAATGGAAGCAGTTCTTC.

The V and J genes are TRBV11-1 and TRBJ2-5; D is possibly TRBD2 (5 bases). Trimming pared 2 bases from V and 5 bases from J, leaving 15 bases between. The germline gives CDR1 SGHAT, CDR2 FQDESV (reference sequence). This CDR3 has 15 amino acids. The CDR3 DNA sequence: TGTGCCAGCAGCTTACTAGCCCTCGAAGGGGAGACCCAGTACTTC. This gives the protein CASSLLALEGETQYF.

V is TRBV19 and J is TRBJ2-5, with 9 bases that match TRBD2. V shed 7 bases and J 3 bases; nucleotides not matched to a gene: 12. Germline CDR1 is LNHDA and CDR2 is SQIVND (reference sequence). The length of the CDR3 is 16 residues. The CDR3 nucleotides read TGTGCCAGTACTAATAAGGAGACTAGCGGAAAAGAGACCCAGTACTTC. It specifies CASTNKETSGKETQYF. The full variable domain, in which reference TRBV19 and TRBJ2-5 provide the parts outside the CDR3, is DGGITQSPKYLFRKEGQNVTLSCEQNLNHDAMYWYRQDPGQGLRLIYYSQIVNDFQKGDIAEGYSVSREKKESFPLTVTSAQKNPTAFYLCASTNKETSGKETQYFGPGTRLLVL.

The chain combines TRBV29-1 with TRBJ2-5; TRBD1 is a possible D gene (5 bases). Germline CDR1 reads SQVTM; CDR2 reads ANQGSEA. CDR3 length: 12 amino acids. Trimming left V 4 bases short and J 6 bases short, with 12 bases between. This CDR3 reads CSVGGGRKTQYF. Here the CDR3 DNA reads TGCAGCGTTGGGGGCGGTAGAAAGACCCAGTACTTC.

This clonotype appeared many times. The chain carries TRBV29-1 and TRBJ2-7, with 7 bases that match TRBD1. From germline, CDR1 is SQVTM and CDR2 ANQGSEA. The V gene end was trimmed by 7 bases and the J gene end by 2 bases; junction bases not matched to a gene: 2. The CDR3 has 11 residues. The CDR3 is CSGQGAYEQYF. CDR3 nucleotide sequence: TGCAGCGGACAGGGAGCCTACGAGCAGTACTTC.